Below are 2 T cell receptor beta chains sequenced from a single sample in a study of blood T cell repertoires in COVID-19. Some clones are missing from TCRdb's copy, which holds only in-frame ones; the method was immunoSEQ multiplex PCR. The data show 110,000 or so clones, around 81% seen once. Sequenced sample: peripheral blood. Receptor source: a man of 80 years or more with acute or convalescent COVID-19.

V gene TRBV5-6 combines with J gene TRBJ1-1; D not certain. There are 12 residues in the CDR3. Trimming cost V 3 bases and J 4 bases, with 7 bases left between them. Germline-derived CDR1 and CDR2 are SGHDT and YYEEEE. DNA of the CDR3: TGTGCCAGCAGCTCTGAGCCCACTGAAGCTTTCTTT. The encoded protein is CASSSEPTEAFF.

In its sample, this clone was seen a few times. The chain combines TRBV29-1 with TRBJ1-1; D might be TRBD1 (6 bases). The V end lost 6 bases, the J end lost 4 bases, and 15 bases lay between the germline ends. Per the germline V gene, CDR1 is SQVTM and CDR2 is ANQGSEA. CDR3 size: 13 residues. CDR3 coding DNA: TGCAGCGTAGAGAGGGACACACTCACTGAAGCTTTCTTT. This codes for CSVERDTLTEAFF. The full variable domain, rest sourced from reference TRBV29-1 and TRBJ1-1, is SAVISQKPSRDICQRGTSLTIQCQVDSQVTMMFWYRQQPGQSLTLIATANQGSEATYESGFVIDKFPISRPNLTFSTLTVSNMSPEDSSIYLCSVERDTLTEAFFGQGTRLTVV.